These T cell receptor beta chains were read from a single sample in a study of T-cell memory formation after mild COVID-19. TCRdb reanalysed the 5' RACE reads using MiXCR and keeps one entry per CDR3 protein. This sample yields hundreds of thousands of distinct CDR3 sequences, of which about 20% are seen a single time; 8.4% belongs to the top ten. Specimen: PBMCs or a T cell subset sorted from them (not recorded which). These TCRs come from an adult woman who had mild COVID-19 (a few samples of this study predate the infection). Cell type and time point are not known. CDR3s include the opening cysteine and the closing phenylalanine or tryptophan. The order of the fields is V gene, J gene, clone size, D gene, CDR3 protein, CDR3 DNA. The D gene is left open where the match is weak. A clone size is listed for some rows: how often the clone was seen (once, few, many), or a class if it is expanded.

>TRBV20-1|TRBJ1-1|.|.
CSADFHRVTEAFF
TGCAGTGCGGATTTTCACAGGGTCACTGAAGCTTTCTTT
>TRBV9|TRBJ2-7|few|TRBD1
CASSAPGTGLSEQYF
TGTGCCAGCAGCGCCCCCGGGACAGGGCTGAGCGAGCAGTACTTC
>TRBV5-1|TRBJ1-1|many|.
CASSRDPGVPNTEAFF
TGCGCCAGCAGCCGCGACCCGGGGGTGCCGAACACTGAAGCTTTCTTT
>TRBV7-9|TRBJ2-3|.|.
CASSLGGRRTDTQYF
TGTGCCAGCAGCTTAGGGGGCCGTCGCACAGATACGCAGTATTTT
>TRBV12-3/TRBV12-4|TRBJ1-1|once|TRBD1
CASSPWDRGPFF
TGTGCCAGCAGTCCATGGGACAGGGGACCTTTCTTT
>TRBV3-1|TRBJ1-5|.|.
CASSQGRINQPQHF
TGTGCCAGCAGCCAAGGCAGGATCAATCAGCCCCAGCATTTT
>TRBV6-5|TRBJ1-5|few|.
CASSYSMQGNQPQHF
TGTGCCAGCAGTTACTCTATGCAGGGGAATCAGCCCCAGCATTTT
>TRBV19|TRBJ1-2|.|.
CASSIGGQTYGYTF
TGTGCCAGTAGTATAGGAGGCCAGACCTATGGCTACACCTTC
>TRBV5-4|TRBJ2-3|.|.
CASRSPEQHVDTQYF
TGTGCCAGCAGATCACCGGAACAGCATGTAGATACGCAGTATTTT
>TRBV30|TRBJ2-3|.|TRBD2
CAWSPLAGSTDTQYF
TGTGCCTGGAGTCCCCTAGCGGGAAGCACAGATACGCAGTATTTT
>TRBV4-2|TRBJ1-1|few|TRBD1
CASSEGGPFSEAFF
TGTGCCAGCAGTGAAGGGGGCCCGTTCTCTGAAGCTTTCTTT
>TRBV20-1|TRBJ1-1|.|TRBD1
CSARGRYRDRVFENTEAFF
TGCAGTGCCAGGGGCAGGTACCGGGACAGGGTGTTCGAGAACACTGAAGCTTTCTTT